The 24 T cell receptor beta chains below all came from one sample that was sequenced in a study of low-dose radiotherapy and immunotherapy resistance in tumors. This sample's time point: before trial treatment. The authors ran 15 to 20 PCR cycles to amplify TCRs with a constant-region primer and V-primer adapter. From the reads, TCRdb called clonotypes with MiXCR, one entry per CDR3 protein. The sample carries about 50,000 distinct CDR3 sequences, about 12% recorded once. Sequencing was performed on PBMCs, taken before treatment. The receptors originated from a female donor with ovarian cancer.

This clonotype has a count of ten or more. This chain links TRBV24-1 with TRBJ2-3; the D call may be TRBD1 or TRBD2 (6 bases each). Trimming took 4 bases from V and 0 from J, leaving 10 bases between them. Germline CDR1 is KGHDR and CDR2 is SFDVKD. This CDR3 contains 15 residues. The CDR3 bases are TGTGCCACCAGTGACCCCGGGGGCAGCACAGATACGCAGTATTTT. Protein sequence: CATSDPGGSTDTQYF.

A remark on this clonotype: A far bigger clonotype differs at one base, so this is likely a read error. Here the CDR3 omits its conserved ending phenylalanine or tryptophan, so a read error is the likely source. V gene TRBV6-6 combines with J gene TRBJ2-1; D may be TRBD2 (6 bases). V lost 5 bases, J lost 0 bases, and 11 bases lay in between. The CDR3 sequence is 15 residues long. Looked up from germline, CDR1 is MNHNY and CDR2 is SVGAGI (reference sequence). The CDR3 DNA sequence: TGTGCCAGCAGTCCTAGCGCCAGCTCCTACAATGAGCAGTTCCTC. Encoded protein: CASSPSASSYNEQFL.

This clonotype was seen more than once but under ten times. The gene calls are TRBV19 and TRBJ2-1, with no clear D. V lost 5 bases and J lost 9, with 14 bases in between. Germline-derived CDR1 and CDR2 are LNHDA and SQIVND (reference sequence). The CDR3 covers 13 residues. CDR3 amino acids: CASSGLVLGEQFF. The CDR3 region has the DNA TGTGCCAGTAGTGGGCTAGTACTTGGTGAGCAGTTCTTC.

This clonotype was seen ten or more times. The chain links TRBV24-1 to TRBJ2-3, with D unresolved. Germline V gene lookup returns CDR1 KGHDR and CDR2 SFDVKD. With 4 bases removed from V and 8 bases from J, the gap between germline ends came to 6 bases. The CDR3 contains 11 residues. This CDR3 is CATSEFGTQYF. In DNA, the CDR3 is TGTGCCACCAGTGAATTCGGTACGCAGTATTTT.

Ten or more counts support this clonotype. The chain links TRBV28 to TRBJ2-2; D may correspond to TRBD1 or TRBD2 (5 bases each). Per germline, CDR1 MDHEN and CDR2 SYDVKM. The V end was cut by 9 bases, the J end by 0 bases, with 14 bases between. This CDR3 is 15 amino acids long. DNA of the CDR3: TGTGCCAGGACCCGGGGACGGACGAACACCGGGGAGCTGTTTTTT. Amino acids: CARTRGRTNTGELFF.

This clonotype came up many times. The chain recombines TRBV5-4 with TRBJ2-3; the match to TRBD2 covers 11 bases. V lost 4 bases to trimming and J lost 4 bases; unmatched junction nucleotides: 11. Germline assignment: CDR1 SGHNT and CDR2 YYREEE (reference sequence). The CDR3 is 17 amino acids. CDR3 in DNA: TGTGCCAGCAGCCCAGGCGGGGCTAGCGGGGGGTCAGATACGCAGTATTTT. Its protein product is CASSPGGASGGSDTQYF.

This clonotype showed up many times. The J gene is TRBJ2-1, the V gene TRBV30, with 9 bases matching TRBD1. Trimming took 5 bases from V and 4 from J; bases not matched to a gene: 9. Germline CDR1 reads GTSNPN; CDR2 reads SVGIG (reference sequence). This CDR3 is 15 amino acids long. CDR3 DNA sequence: TGTGCCTGGTTAAGAGCGACAGGGGGATACAATGAGCAGTTCTTC. Amino acid sequence: CAWLRATGGYNEQFF.

A note on this clonotype: This probably arose from a read error, given a far larger clone one base away. The chain recombines TRBV15 with TRBJ2-5, with D uncertain. The CDR3 has 12 residues. The germline gives CDR1 LNHNV, CDR2 YYDKDF (reference sequence). The CDR3 loop is CATRRGGETQCF. CDR3 in DNA: TGTGCCACCAGGCGCGGCGGAGAGACCCAGTGCTTC.

This clonotype was picked up many times. V and J are TRBV19 and TRBJ1-5; D is ambiguous. The V end was cut by 3 bases, the J end by 7 bases, with 10 bases between. Germline assignment: CDR1 LNHDA and CDR2 SQIVND (reference sequence). The CDR3 is 13 residues long. The CDR3 sequence: CASSMEKGQPQHF. The CDR3 DNA is TGTGCCAGTAGTATGGAGAAAGGCCAGCCCCAGCATTTT.

The table lists this clonotype with many counts. This chain uses TRBV7-8 with TRBJ2-3; 7 nucleotides line up with TRBD2. The germline gives CDR1 SGHVS, CDR2 FQNEAQ. The length of the CDR3 is 15 residues. Losses at the gene ends were 1 base for V and 6 bases for J; bases not matched to a gene: 7. As DNA, the CDR3 is TGTGCCAGCAGCTTAGGAGCGGGGTCGGCGGATACGCAGTATTTT. It yields the protein CASSLGAGSADTQYF.

This clonotype came up many times. The chain is built from TRBV29-1 and TRBJ1-5, with D uncertain. The length of the CDR3 is 13 residues. CDR1 and CDR2 (germline): SQVTM, ANQGSEA. V was clipped by 4 bases and J by 6 bases, with 13 bases between them. The CDR3 loop reads CSVVVGIGQPQHF. The CDR3 coding sequence is TGCAGCGTTGTGGTGGGGATCGGTCAGCCCCAGCATTTT.

Many counts were recorded for this clonotype. The genes are TRBV29-1 and TRBJ1-1; D not certain. In germline, CDR1 is SQVTM, CDR2 ANQGSEA. The CDR3 consists of 12 residues. Trimming pared 4 bases from V and 0 bases from J, leaving 6 bases between. The DNA for the CDR3 is TGCAGCGTTGGGAATTTGAACACTGAAGCTTTCTTT. Its translation: CSVGNLNTEAFF.

In its sample, this clonotype was seen many times. The chain carries TRBV20-1 and TRBJ1-1, with 7 bases that match TRBD1. The CDR3 totals 14 residues. Germline V gives CDR1 DFQATT, CDR2 SNEGSKA (reference sequence). The V gene end was trimmed by 0 bases and the J gene end by 4 bases; junction bases not matched to a gene: 5. The CDR3 spells CSARDGPGGTEAFF. The DNA of the CDR3 is TGCAGTGCTAGAGACGGACCAGGGGGCACTGAAGCTTTCTTT.

This clonotype has ten or more counts. The chain joins TRBV7-8 to TRBJ2-1, with D possibly being TRBD2 (6 bases). Germline V gives CDR1 SGHVS, CDR2 FQNEAQ. Trimming shortened V by 5 bases and J by 4 bases, and 12 bases separated the two germline ends. This CDR3 is 14 amino acids long. Written as DNA, the CDR3 is TGTGCCAGCAGCAACGGGGGAGAATACAATGAGCAGTTCTTC. Translation: CASSNGGEYNEQFF.

This clonotype was recorded at least ten times. The V gene is TRBV6-6, the J gene TRBJ1-4; D is ambiguous. CDR3 size: 13 residues. Germline CDR1 and CDR2: MNHNY and SVGAGI (reference sequence). V lost 8 bases and J lost 5, with 12 bases in between. CDR3 in DNA: TGTGCCAGCCTTCGACTAGGGAATGAAAAACTGTTTTTT. It yields the protein CASLRLGNEKLFF.

Many counts were recorded for this clonotype. The CDR3 reads CASSYSTGGDGELFF. The CDR3 DNA reads TGTGCCAGCAGTTACTCGACCGGGGGTGACGGGGAGCTGTTTTTT. V usage is TRBV6-6 and J usage is TRBJ2-2; tentative D call: TRBD2 (6 bases). Trimming cost V 0 bases and J 7 bases, with 12 bases left between them. This CDR3 spans 15 amino acids. CDR1 and CDR2 (germline): MNHNY, SVGAGI (reference sequence).

This clonotype was detected many times. The chain has TRBV11-2 and TRBJ2-1; D is unclear. CDR1 is SGHAT and CDR2 is FQNNGV in the germline V gene. Trimming shortened V by 5 bases and J by 4 bases, and 9 bases separated the two germline ends. The CDR3 loop spans 13 amino acids. The CDR3, as DNA: TGTGCCAGCAGCCCCTACAGTTACAATGAGCAGTTCTTC. It is translated as CASSPYSYNEQFF.

This clonotype is labeled as medium-sized. The chain has TRBV11-2 and TRBJ2-7; 12 nucleotides agree with TRBD2. Per the germline V gene, CDR1 is SGHAT and CDR2 is FQNNGV. CDR3 length equals 16 residues. Germline trimming cut 5 bases from V and 4 bases from J; bases unmatched to any gene: 9. The CDR3 DNA sequence: TGTGCCAGCAGCCTCGGACTAGCGGGGATGGGATACGAGCAGTACTTC. It encodes CASSLGLAGMGYEQYF.

This clonotype was seen repeatedly, ten times or more. This chain connects TRBV6-5 to TRBJ2-1; 10 nucleotides agree with TRBD2. V lost 6 bases to trimming and J lost 7 bases; unmatched junction nucleotides: 9. The CDR3 totals 15 residues. Germline CDR1 reads MNHEY; CDR2 reads SVGAGI. CDR3 amino acids: CASRERGGLRNEQFF. CDR3 nucleotide sequence: TGTGCCAGCAGGGAGCGGGGGGGCCTTCGGAATGAGCAGTTCTTC.

This clonotype was detected ten times or more. The V call is TRBV7-6, the J call TRBJ2-1; 9 nucleotides line up with TRBD1. This CDR3 comprises 14 residues. CDR1 and CDR2 from the germline V gene are SGHVS and FNYEAQ. The V and J ends lost 5 bases and 6 bases, in that order; junction bases with no gene match: 5. The CDR3 loop is CASSLRDRVNEQFF. CDR3 DNA: TGTGCCAGCAGCCTCCGGGACAGGGTCAATGAGCAGTTCTTC.

Ten or more counts support this clonotype. CDR3 in amino acids: CAWSGLAGGRYEQYF. The CDR3 nucleotides read TGTGCCTGGAGTGGTCTAGCGGGAGGGAGGTACGAGCAGTACTTC. The gene calls are TRBV30 and TRBJ2-7, with 12 bases lining up with TRBD2. CDR3 size: 15 residues. Germline V CDR1 and CDR2: GTSNPN, SVGIG (reference sequence). Trimming took 1 base from V and 4 from J; bases not matched to a gene: 5.

In this sample, this clonotype turned up a few times. This rearrangement joins TRBV11-1 to TRBJ2-7; 7 nucleotides match TRBD1. The CDR3 has 12 amino acids. Germline-derived CDR1 and CDR2 are SGHAT and FQDESV (reference sequence). Germline trimming cut 6 bases from V and 5 bases from J; bases unmatched to any gene: 4. The chain's CDR3 is CASSPTGDEQYF. As DNA, the CDR3 is TGTGCCAGCAGTCCCACAGGGGACGAGCAGTACTTC.

This clonotype was recorded many times. The chain joins TRBV18 to TRBJ2-2, with 8 bases aligning to TRBD1. The germline CDR1 and CDR2 sequences are KGHSH and LQKENI. The junction had 3 bases not matched to a gene; V was cut back by 3 bases and J by 3 bases. This CDR3 contains 15 residues. The CDR3 bases are TGTGCCAGCTCACCCGACAGGGGAGACACCGGGGAGCTGTTTTTT. This encodes CASSPDRGDTGELFF.

As for this clonotype: A read error likely explains this, since a far larger clone differs by one base. The CDR3 does not end in the conserved phenylalanine or tryptophan, so this is likely a read error. This sequence joins TRBV13 and TRBJ2-1; unclear D gene. The germline V and J ends were trimmed by 6 bases and 9 bases, with 15 bases remaining between them. The CDR3 loop spans 13 amino acids. Looked up from germline, CDR1 is PRHDT and CDR2 is FYEKMQ (reference sequence). CDR3 sequence reads: CASSLKGWVEQFV. DNA of the CDR3: TGTGCCAGCAGTTTGAAAGGTTGGGTTGAGCAGTTCGTC.